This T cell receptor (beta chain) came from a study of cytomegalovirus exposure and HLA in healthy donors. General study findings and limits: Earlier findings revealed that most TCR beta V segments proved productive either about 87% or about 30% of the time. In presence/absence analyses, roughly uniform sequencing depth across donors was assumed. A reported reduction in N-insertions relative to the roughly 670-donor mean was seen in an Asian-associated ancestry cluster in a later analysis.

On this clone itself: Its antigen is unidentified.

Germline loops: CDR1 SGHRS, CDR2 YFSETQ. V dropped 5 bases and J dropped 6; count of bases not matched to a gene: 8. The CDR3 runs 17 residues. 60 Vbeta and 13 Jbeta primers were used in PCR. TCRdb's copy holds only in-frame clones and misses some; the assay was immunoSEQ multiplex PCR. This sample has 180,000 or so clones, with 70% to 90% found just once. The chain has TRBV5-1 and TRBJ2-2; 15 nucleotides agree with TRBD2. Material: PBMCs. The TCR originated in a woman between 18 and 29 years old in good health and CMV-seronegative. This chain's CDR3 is CASSPGTSGRYAGELFF. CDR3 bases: TGCGCCAGCAGTCCCGGGACTAGCGGGAGGTATGCCGGGGAGCTGTTTTTT.